These 7 T cell receptor beta chains were all obtained from the same sample, sequenced in a study of blood T cell repertoires in COVID-19. Clones were sequenced by immunoSEQ multiplex PCR, and TCRdb holds only the in-frame ones, with some missing. The table lists 200,000 to 250,000 clones, nearly 90% of them singletons. Material: PBMCs or T cells enriched from blood (not recorded which). Receptor source: a man younger than 40 who had been exposed to COVID-19.

Here the CDR3 reads CSVRRTGGGETQYF. The CDR3 DNA is TGCAGCGTGAGAAGGACAGGGGGGGGAGAGACCCAGTACTTC. The V and J genes are TRBV29-1 and TRBJ2-5; 10 bases are a match to TRBD1. Germline CDR1 SQVTM, CDR2 ANQGSEA. The CDR3 is made up of 14 amino acids. Unmatched junction bases numbered 8, after V lost 6 bases and J lost 4 bases.

This sequence joins TRBV18 and TRBJ1-3; 8 nucleotides agree with TRBD1. Germline CDR1 KGHSH, CDR2 LQKENI. Trimming took 2 bases from V and 6 from J; bases not matched to a gene: 6. The CDR3 is 15 residues long. CDR3 amino acids: CASSPNRGYENTIYF. In DNA form, the CDR3 reads TGTGCCAGCTCACCAAACAGGGGGTACGAAAACACCATATATTTT.

The chain joins TRBV10-3 to TRBJ1-2, with 7 nucleotides matching TRBD1. Germline loops: CDR1 ENHRY, CDR2 SYGVKD. CDR3 length equals 13 residues. Trimming took 11 bases from V and 7 from J; bases not matched to a gene: 13. CDR3 amino acids: CASQPQGGAGYTF. The CDR3 nucleotides read TGTGCCTCCCAACCCCAGGGGGGAGCTGGCTACACCTTC.

V and J are TRBV19 and TRBJ1-6, with a possible D match to TRBD1 (5 bases). The CDR3 consists of 17 residues. The V gene's germline CDR1 is LNHDA and CDR2 SQIVND (reference sequence). V lost 6 bases to trimming and J lost 6 bases, with 21 bases between them. CDR3 coding DNA: TGTGCCAGTAGCCTGCAGGGATCGGTAGCGGGTAATTCACCCCTCCACTTT. This translates into CASSLQGSVAGNSPLHF. The variable domain in full, completed from reference TRBV19 and TRBJ1-6, reads DGGITQSPKYLFRKEGQNVTLSCEQNLNHDAMYWYRQDPGQGLRLIYYSQIVNDFQKGDIAEGYSVSREKKESFPLTVTSAQKNPTAFYLCASSLQGSVAGNSPLHFGNGTRLTVT.

The chain combines TRBV4-2 with TRBJ2-2, with D possibly being TRBD2 (5 bases). Trimming shortened V by 0 bases and J by 5 bases, and 22 bases separated the two germline ends. In germline, CDR1 is LGHNA, CDR2 YNFKEQ. CDR3 length equals 19 residues. CDR3: CASSQDLDAGLTPTGELFF. In DNA form, the CDR3 reads TGTGCCAGCAGCCAAGATCTGGACGCGGGTCTTACACCAACCGGGGAGCTGTTTTTT.

The chain links TRBV7-2 to TRBJ2-5; 14 bases are a match to TRBD2. V lost 5 bases to trimming and J lost 4 bases; unmatched junction nucleotides: 3. The V gene's germline CDR1 is SGHTA and CDR2 FQGNSA. This CDR3 region has 15 residues. CDR3 loop: CASSPGTSGGETQYF. The CDR3 DNA reads as TGTGCCAGCAGCCCCGGGACTAGCGGGGGAGAGACCCAGTACTTC.

The chain couples TRBV6-1 to TRBJ1-1, with a possible D match to TRBD1 (6 bases). The CDR3 length is 14 residues. Germline assignment: CDR1 MNHNS and CDR2 SASEGT. V lost 2 bases and J lost 7, with 14 bases in between. The CDR3 protein is CASSERGGTDEAFF. The CDR3 nucleotides read TGTGCCAGCAGTGAAAGGGGGGGGACTGATGAAGCTTTCTTT.